Reported below is one T cell receptor (beta chain). Its specificity is unknown. The primer mix had 60 Vbeta and 13 Jbeta primers. Generated by immunoSEQ multiplex PCR, the TCRdb table keeps only in-frame clones and is missing some. The sample has approximately 37,000 clones. This entry belongs to a study of cytomegalovirus exposure and HLA in healthy donors. Study conclusions and caveats: Researchers reported from a later analysis that most CMV-associated TCR beta chains appeared HLA-restricted. The study flagged around 160 TCR beta chains as cytomegalovirus-associated. TCR beta V segments were, for the most part, productive about 90% or about 30% of the time in an earlier analysis.

Germline-derived CDR1 and CDR2 are SEHNR and FQNEAQ (reference sequence). The ends lost 6 bases at V and 4 bases at J; junction bases unmatched: 4. This CDR3 is built from 14 residues. This sequence was found in a man aged 40-50 years in good health and CMV-seropositive. The specimen was PBMCs. The chain joins TRBV7-9 to TRBJ2-7; 12 nucleotides match TRBD2. The CDR3 protein is CASRSTSGSYEQYF. The CDR3, as DNA: TGTGCCAGCAGATCGACTAGCGGGAGTTACGAGCAGTACTTC.